The rows below give T cell receptor beta chains drawn from one sample of a study of blood T cell repertoires in COVID-19. Profiled with immunoSEQ multiplex PCR; TCRdb holds only in-frame clones, not every one. The table records 200,000 to 250,000 clones, over 60% of them present only once. The sample consisted of peripheral blood. Receptor source: a woman aged 70 to 79 with acute or convalescent COVID-19. The CDR3 runs from the conserved cysteine through the conserved F or W. The order of the fields is D gene, V gene, J gene, clone size, CDR3 DNA, CDR3 protein. The D gene is left open where the match is weak. Size is stated for part of the rows, as once, few or many counts, or as a class when the clone is expanded.

TRBD1	TRBV18	TRBJ2-2	.	TGTGCCAGCTCACGACAGGGGGGCACCGGGGAGCTGTTTTTT	CASSRQGGTGELFF
.	TRBV6-5	TRBJ1-1	.	TGTGCCAGCAGTTACAAAGGACTGACGAACACTGAAGCTTTCTTT	CASSYKGLTNTEAFF
TRBD2	TRBV5-4	TRBJ2-1	.	TGTGCCAGCAGCTCCGGACTAGCGCAAAACTACAATGAGCAGTTCTTC	CASSSGLAQNYNEQFF
.	TRBV5-4	TRBJ2-1	.	TGTGCCAGCGGAGAAGTTTCCTACAATGAGCAGTTCTTC	CASGEVSYNEQFF
.	TRBV6-6	TRBJ1-2	.	TGTGCCAGCAGTGGGGAGACGGAGACCGGGGGAGGCTACACCTTC	CASSGETETGGGYTF
.	TRBV18	TRBJ1-3	once	TGTGCCAGCTCACAGGGCTTACAGGGTGTCGCTGGAAACACCATATATTTT	CASSQGLQGVAGNTIYF
.	TRBV30	TRBJ2-1	.	TGTGCCTGGAGTGGATTGGGGGGAAGCACCTACAATGAGCAGTTCTTC	CAWSGLGGSTYNEQFF
TRBD2	TRBV4-1	TRBJ2-5	.	TGCGCCAGCAGCCAAGCAAGCGGGAGGGCCCGAACTGTGGAGACCCAGTACTTC	CASSQASGRARTVETQYF
.	TRBV5-6	TRBJ1-1	.	TGTGCCAGCAGCTTCAGAAACACTGAAGCTTTCTTT	CASSFRNTEAFF
.	TRBV2	TRBJ2-6	.	TGTGCCAGCAGTAGACAGTCCTCTGGGGCCAACGTCCTGACTTTC	CASSRQSSGANVLTF
.	TRBV2	TRBJ1-1	.	TGTGCCAGCAGCGCCGAGACGGGTAATGAAGCTTTCTTT	CASSAETGNEAFF
TRBD1	TRBV19	TRBJ1-2	.	TGTGCCAGTAGTTCCCCCGACAGGGACTATGGCTACACCTTC	CASSSPDRDYGYTF
.	TRBV5-1	TRBJ2-5	.	TGCGCCAGCAGCTTGGCCGTCGGGGTGGAGACCCAGTACTTC	CASSLAVGVETQYF
.	TRBV5-4	TRBJ2-2	.	TGTGCCAGCAGCTTGTGGGGGACTAACACCGGGGAGCTGTTTTTT	CASSLWGTNTGELFF
TRBD2	TRBV7-8	TRBJ2-7	.	TGTGCCAGCAGCTTACTACTAGCGGCTTCCTCCGAGCAGTACTTC	CASSLLLAASSEQYF
TRBD2	TRBV3-1/TRBV3-2	TRBJ2-1	.	TGTGCCAGCAGCCCGGGGGCGGGGGGCAATGAGCAGTTCTTC	CASSPGAGGNEQFF
TRBD1	TRBV6-1	TRBJ1-5	.	TGTGCCAGCAGTGAACTAGGACAGGGGGGTTGGTATCAGCCCCAGCATTTT	CASSELGQGGWYQPQHF
TRBD1	TRBV28	TRBJ1-5	once	TGTGCCAGCAGTAAAGGAGGGGGCGGAAATCAGCCCCAGCATTTT	CASSKGGGGNQPQHF
TRBD1	TRBV27	TRBJ2-5	.	TGTGCCAGCAGCTTCGGACAGGGAGAGACCCAGTACTTC	CASSFGQGETQYF
TRBD2	TRBV6-6	TRBJ2-5	.	TGTGCCAGCAGAAACTCCCTAGCGGCCCAAGAGACCCAGTACTTC	CASRNSLAAQETQYF
.	TRBV18	TRBJ1-2	.	TGTGCCAGCTCACCGGCCGGGGACCCAGGGGAGGGCGGCTACACCTTC	CASSPAGDPGEGGYTF
.	TRBV29-1	TRBJ2-1	.	TGCAGCGTTGGATCGGACTTCTACAATGAGCAGTTCTTC	CSVGSDFYNEQFF
TRBD2	TRBV20-1	TRBJ2-7	.	TGCAGTGCTAGTAAAGCTAGCGGGGGGCGCTACGAGCAGTACTTC	CSASKASGGRYEQYF
TRBD1	TRBV2	TRBJ2-5	.	TGTGCCAGCAGCGCACTCAGACAGGGGGCAGAGACCCAGTACTTC	CASSALRQGAETQYF